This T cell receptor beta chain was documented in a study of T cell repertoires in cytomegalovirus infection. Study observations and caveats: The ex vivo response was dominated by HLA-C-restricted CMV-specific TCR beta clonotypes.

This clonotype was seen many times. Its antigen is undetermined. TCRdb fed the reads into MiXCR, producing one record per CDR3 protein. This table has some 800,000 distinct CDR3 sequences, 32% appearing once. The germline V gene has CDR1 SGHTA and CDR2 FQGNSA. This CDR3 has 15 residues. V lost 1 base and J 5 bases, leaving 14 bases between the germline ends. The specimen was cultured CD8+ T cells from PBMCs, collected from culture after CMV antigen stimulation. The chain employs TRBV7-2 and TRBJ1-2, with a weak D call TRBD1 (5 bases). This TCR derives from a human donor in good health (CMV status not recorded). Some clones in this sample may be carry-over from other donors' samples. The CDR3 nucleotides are TGTGCCAGCAGCTTAGGGCAGGGAACACATTATGGCTACACCTTC. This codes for CASSLGQGTHYGYTF.